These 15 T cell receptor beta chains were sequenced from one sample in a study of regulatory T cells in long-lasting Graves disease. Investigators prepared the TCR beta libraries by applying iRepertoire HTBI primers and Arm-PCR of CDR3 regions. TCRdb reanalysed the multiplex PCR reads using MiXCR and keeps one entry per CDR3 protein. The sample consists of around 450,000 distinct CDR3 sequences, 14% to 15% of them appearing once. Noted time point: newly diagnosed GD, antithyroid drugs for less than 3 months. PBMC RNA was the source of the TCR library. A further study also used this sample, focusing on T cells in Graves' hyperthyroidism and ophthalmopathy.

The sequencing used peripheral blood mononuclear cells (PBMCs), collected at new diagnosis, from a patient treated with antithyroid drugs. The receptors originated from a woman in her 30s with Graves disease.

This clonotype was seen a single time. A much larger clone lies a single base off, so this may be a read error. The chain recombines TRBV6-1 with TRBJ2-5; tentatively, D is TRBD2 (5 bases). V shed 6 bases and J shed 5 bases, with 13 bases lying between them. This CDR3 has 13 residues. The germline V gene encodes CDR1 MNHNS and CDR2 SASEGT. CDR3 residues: CASSQGSGETQYF. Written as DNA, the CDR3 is TGTGCCAGCAGCCAAGGGAGTGGGGAGACCCAGTACTTC.

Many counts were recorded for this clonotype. The CDR3, as DNA: TGCAGTGCTAGAGATGTGGCGTCAGGGGGCAATCAGCCCCAGCATTTT. Translating it yields CSARDVASGGNQPQHF. The chain has TRBV20-1 and TRBJ1-5, with D perhaps matching TRBD1 (6 bases). CDR3 length equals 16 residues. The V end lost 0 bases, the J end lost 2 bases, and 14 bases lay between the germline ends. Germline V lookup: CDR1 DFQATT, CDR2 SNEGSKA (reference sequence).

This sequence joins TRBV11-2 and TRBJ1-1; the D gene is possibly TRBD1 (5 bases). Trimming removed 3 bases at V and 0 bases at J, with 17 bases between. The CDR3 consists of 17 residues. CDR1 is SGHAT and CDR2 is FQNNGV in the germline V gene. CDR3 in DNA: TGTGCCAGCAGCTTGATCCCTCCGGGACTTATGAACACTGAAGCTTTCTTT. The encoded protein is CASSLIPPGLMNTEAFF.

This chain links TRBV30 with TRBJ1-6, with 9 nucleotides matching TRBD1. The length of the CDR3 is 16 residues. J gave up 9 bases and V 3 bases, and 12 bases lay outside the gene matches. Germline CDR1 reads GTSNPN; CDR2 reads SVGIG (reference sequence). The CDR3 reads CAWRAKGGQGVSPLHF. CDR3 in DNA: TGTGCCTGGAGGGCAAAAGGGGGACAGGGAGTTTCACCCCTCCACTTT. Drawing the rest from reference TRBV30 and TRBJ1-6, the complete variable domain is SQTIHQWPATLVQPVGSPLSLECTVEGTSNPNLYWYRQAAGRGLQLLFYSVGIGQISSEVPQNLSASRPQDRQFILSSKKLLLSDSGFYLCAWRAKGGQGVSPLHFGNGTRLTVT.

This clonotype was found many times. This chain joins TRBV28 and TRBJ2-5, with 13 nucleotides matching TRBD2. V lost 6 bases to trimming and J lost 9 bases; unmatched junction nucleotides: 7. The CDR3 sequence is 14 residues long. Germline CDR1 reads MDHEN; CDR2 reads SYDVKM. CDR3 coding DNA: TGTGCCAGCAGGGGACTAGCGGGACAGGTGGCCCAGTACTTC. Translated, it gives CASRGLAGQVAQYF.

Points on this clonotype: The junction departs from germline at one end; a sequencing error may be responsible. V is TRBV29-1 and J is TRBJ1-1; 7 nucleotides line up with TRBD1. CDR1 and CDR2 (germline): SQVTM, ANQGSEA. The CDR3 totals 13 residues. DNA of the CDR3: TGCAGCGTTGGTGGAGGGGGCGGCACTGGAGCTTTCTTT. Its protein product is CSVGGGGGTGAFF.

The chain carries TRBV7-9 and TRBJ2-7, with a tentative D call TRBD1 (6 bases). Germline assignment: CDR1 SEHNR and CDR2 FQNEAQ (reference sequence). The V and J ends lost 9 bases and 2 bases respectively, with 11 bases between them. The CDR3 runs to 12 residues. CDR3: CASGWTAYEQYF. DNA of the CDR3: TGTGCCAGTGGCTGGACAGCCTACGAGCAGTACTTC. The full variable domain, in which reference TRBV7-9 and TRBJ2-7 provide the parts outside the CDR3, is DTGVSQNPRHKITKRGQNVTFRCDPISEHNRLYWYRQTLGQGPEFLTYFQNEAQLEKSRLLSDRFSAERPKGSFSTLEIQRTEQGDSAMYLCASGWTAYEQYFGPGTRLTVT.

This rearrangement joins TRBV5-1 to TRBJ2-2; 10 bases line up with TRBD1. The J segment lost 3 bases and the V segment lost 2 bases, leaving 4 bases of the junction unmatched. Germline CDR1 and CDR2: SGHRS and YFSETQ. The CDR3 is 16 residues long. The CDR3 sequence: CASSFAGQGDTGELFF. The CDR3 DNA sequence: TGCGCCAGCAGCTTCGCCGGACAGGGGGACACCGGGGAGCTGTTTTTT.

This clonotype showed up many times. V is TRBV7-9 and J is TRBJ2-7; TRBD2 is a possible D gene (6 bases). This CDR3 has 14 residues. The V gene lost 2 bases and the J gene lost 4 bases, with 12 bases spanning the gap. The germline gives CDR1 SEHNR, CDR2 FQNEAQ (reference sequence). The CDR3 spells CASSLSGSGYEQYF. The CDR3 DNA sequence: TGTGCCAGCAGCTTATCCGGGAGCGGGTACGAGCAGTACTTC.

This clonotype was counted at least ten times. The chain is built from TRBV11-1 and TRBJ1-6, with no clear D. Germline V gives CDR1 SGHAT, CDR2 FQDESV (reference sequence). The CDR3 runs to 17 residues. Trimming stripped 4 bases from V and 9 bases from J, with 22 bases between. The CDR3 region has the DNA TGTGCCAGCAGCTCCGGGTTACCCGGGATCCGCGCTTCACCCCTCCACTTT. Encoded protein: CASSSGLPGIRASPLHF.

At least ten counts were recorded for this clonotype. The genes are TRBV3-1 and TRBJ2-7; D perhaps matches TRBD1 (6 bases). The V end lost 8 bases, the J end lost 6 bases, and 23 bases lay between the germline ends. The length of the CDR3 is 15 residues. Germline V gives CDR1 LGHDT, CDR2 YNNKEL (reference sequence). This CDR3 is CASEQEGLAGAEQYF. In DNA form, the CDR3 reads TGTGCCAGCGAACAAGAAGGGCTGGCAGGGGCCGAGCAGTACTTC.

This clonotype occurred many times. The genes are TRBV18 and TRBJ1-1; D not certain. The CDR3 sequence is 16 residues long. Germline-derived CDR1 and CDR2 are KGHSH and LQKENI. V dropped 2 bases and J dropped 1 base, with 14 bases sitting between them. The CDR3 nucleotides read TGTGCCAGCTCACCAGGGCAGCCTAGGACGAACACTGAAGCTTTCTTT. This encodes CASSPGQPRTNTEAFF. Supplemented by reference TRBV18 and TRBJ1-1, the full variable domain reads NAGVMQNPRHLVRRRGQEARLRCSPMKGHSHVYWYRQLPEEGLKFMVYLQKENIIDESGMPKERFSAEFPKEGPSILRIQQVVRGDSAAYFCASSPGQPRTNTEAFFGQGTRLTVV.

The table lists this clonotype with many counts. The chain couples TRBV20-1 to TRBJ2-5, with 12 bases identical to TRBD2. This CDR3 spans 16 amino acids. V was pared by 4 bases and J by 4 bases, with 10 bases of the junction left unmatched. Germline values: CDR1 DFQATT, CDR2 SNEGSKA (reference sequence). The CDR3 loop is CSANPLAGGGGETQYF. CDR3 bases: TGCAGTGCTAACCCTCTAGCGGGAGGGGGTGGAGAGACCCAGTACTTC.

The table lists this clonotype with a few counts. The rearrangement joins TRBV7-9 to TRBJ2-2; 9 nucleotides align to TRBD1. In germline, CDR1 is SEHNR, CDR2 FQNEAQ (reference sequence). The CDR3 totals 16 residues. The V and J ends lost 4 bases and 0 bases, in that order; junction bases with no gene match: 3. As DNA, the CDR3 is TGTGCCAGCAGCTCAACAGGGGGCGCGAACACCGGGGAGCTGTTTTTT. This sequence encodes CASSSTGGANTGELFF.

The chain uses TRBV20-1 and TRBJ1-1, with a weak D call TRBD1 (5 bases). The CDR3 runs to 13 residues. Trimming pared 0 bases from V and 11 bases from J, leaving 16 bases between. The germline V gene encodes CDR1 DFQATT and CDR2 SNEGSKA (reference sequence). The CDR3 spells CSARDHKTEGAFF. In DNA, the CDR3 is TGCAGTGCTAGAGATCACAAGACAGAGGGGGCTTTCTTT.